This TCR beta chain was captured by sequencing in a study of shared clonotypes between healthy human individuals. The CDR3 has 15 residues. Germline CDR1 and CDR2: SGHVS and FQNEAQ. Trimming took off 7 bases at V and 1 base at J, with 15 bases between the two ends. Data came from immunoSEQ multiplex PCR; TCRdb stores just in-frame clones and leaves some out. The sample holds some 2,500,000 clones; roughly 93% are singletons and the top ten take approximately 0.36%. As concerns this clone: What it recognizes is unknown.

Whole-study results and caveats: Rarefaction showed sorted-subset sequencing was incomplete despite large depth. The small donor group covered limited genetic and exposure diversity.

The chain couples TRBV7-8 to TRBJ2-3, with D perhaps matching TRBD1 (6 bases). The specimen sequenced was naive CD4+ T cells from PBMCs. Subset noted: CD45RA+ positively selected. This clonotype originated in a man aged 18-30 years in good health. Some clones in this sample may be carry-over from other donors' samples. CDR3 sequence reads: CASIQQGYRTDTQYF. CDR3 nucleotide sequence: TGTGCCAGCATCCAACAGGGCTACCGCACAGATACGCAGTATTTT.